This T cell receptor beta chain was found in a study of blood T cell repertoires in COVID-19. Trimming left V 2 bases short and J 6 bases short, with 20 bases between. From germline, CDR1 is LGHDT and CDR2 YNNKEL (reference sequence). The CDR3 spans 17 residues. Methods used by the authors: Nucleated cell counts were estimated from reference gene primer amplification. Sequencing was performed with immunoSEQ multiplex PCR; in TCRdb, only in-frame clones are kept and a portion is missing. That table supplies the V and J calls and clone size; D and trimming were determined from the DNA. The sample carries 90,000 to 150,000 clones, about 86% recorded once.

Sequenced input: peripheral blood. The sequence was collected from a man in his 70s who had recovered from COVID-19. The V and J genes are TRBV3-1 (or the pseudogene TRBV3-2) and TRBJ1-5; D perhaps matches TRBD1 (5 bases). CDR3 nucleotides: TGTGCCAGCAGCCAACATGCTGATCTGGGGCTGGGTCAGCCCCAGCATTTT. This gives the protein CASSQHADLGLGQPQHF.